This T cell receptor (beta chain) is drawn from a study of cytomegalovirus exposure and HLA in healthy donors. Notes on the study in general: Diagnosis of cytomegalovirus status made by the classifier reportedly showed high specificity and sensitivity. An analysis was carried out at a later point. It showed that HLA-associated TCR beta chains were more clonally expanded than equally common non-associated chains.

This CDR3 spans 15 amino acids. CDR1 is MNHEY, CDR2 SMNVEV, per germline (reference sequence). Trimming shortened V by 4 bases and J by 4 bases, and 14 bases separated the two germline ends. 13 Jbeta primers and 60 Vbeta primers were used for the PCR. The assay was immunoSEQ multiplex PCR, and TCRdb's table has in-frame clones only and misses some. Among about 150,000 clones listed, approximately 80% were seen once. Concerning this clone: Antigen: not known.

The clonotype was recovered from a middle-aged woman in good health and CMV-seropositive. The sample was PBMCs. V and J are TRBV27 and TRBJ1-5; D not resolved. CDR3 sequence reads: CASSSTRGLNQPQHF. CDR3 DNA sequence: TGTGCCAGCAGTTCCACTCGCGGGCTAAATCAGCCCCAGCATTTT.